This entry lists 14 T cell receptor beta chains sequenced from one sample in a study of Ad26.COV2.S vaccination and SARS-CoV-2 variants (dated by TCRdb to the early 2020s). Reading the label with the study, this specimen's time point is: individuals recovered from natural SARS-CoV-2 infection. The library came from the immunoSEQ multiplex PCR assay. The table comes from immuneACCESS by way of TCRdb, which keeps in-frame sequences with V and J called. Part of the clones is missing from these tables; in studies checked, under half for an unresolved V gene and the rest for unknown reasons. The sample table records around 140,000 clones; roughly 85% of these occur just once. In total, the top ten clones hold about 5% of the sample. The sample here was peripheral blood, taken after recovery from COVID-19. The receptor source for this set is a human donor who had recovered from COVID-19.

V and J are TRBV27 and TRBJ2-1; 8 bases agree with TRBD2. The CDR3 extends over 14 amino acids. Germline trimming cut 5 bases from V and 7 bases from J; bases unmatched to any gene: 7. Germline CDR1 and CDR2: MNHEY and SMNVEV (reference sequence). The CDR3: CASSEQVAGNEQFF. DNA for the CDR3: TGTGCCAGCAGTGAGCAAGTAGCGGGGAATGAGCAGTTCTTC.

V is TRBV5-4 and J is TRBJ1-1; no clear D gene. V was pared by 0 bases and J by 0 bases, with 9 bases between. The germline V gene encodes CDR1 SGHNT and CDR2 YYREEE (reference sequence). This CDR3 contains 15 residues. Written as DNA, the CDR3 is TGTGCCAGCAGCTTGGATCCGGTGATGAACACTGAAGCTTTCTTT. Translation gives CASSLDPVMNTEAFF.

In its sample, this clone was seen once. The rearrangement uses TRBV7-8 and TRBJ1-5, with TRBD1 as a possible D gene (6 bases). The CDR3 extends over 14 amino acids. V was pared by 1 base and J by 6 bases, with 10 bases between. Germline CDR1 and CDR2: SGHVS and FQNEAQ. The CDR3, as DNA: TGTGCCAGCAGCTTAGAACAGGGCAGTCAGCCCCAGCATTTT. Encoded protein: CASSLEQGSQPQHF. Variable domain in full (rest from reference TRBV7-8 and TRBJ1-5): GAGVSQSPRYKVAKRGQDVALRCDPISGHVSLFWYQQALGQGPEFLTYFQNEAQLDKSGLPSDRFFAERPEGSVSTLKIQRTQQEDSAVYLCASSLEQGSQPQHFGDGTRLSIL.

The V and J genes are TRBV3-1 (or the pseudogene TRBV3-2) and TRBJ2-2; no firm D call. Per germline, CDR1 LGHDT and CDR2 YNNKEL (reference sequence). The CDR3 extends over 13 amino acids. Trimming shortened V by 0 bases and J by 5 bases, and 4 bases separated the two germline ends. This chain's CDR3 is CASSQDGTGELFF. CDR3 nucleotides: TGTGCCAGCAGCCAAGATGGGACCGGGGAGCTGTTTTTT.

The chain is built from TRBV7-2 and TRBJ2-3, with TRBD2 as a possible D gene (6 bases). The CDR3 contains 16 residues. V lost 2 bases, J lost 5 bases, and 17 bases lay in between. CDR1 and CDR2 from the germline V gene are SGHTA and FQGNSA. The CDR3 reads CASSLRDPGGRDTQYF. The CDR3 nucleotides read TGTGCCAGCAGCTTAAGGGACCCAGGAGGGAGAGATACGCAGTATTTT.

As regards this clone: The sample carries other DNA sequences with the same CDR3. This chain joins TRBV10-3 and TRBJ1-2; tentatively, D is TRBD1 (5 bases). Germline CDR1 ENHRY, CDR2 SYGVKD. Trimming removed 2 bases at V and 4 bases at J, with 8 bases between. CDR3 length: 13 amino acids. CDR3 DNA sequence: TGTGCCATCAGTGAGGTGGGGGGCTATGGCTACACCTTC. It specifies CAISEVGGYGYTF.

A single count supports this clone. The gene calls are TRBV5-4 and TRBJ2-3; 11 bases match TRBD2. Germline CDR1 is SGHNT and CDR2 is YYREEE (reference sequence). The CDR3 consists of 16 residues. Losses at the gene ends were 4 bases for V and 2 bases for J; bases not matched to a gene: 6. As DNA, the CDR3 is TGTGCCAGCAGCAATCTAGCGGGGGGCCTCACAGATACGCAGTATTTT. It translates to CASSNLAGGLTDTQYF.

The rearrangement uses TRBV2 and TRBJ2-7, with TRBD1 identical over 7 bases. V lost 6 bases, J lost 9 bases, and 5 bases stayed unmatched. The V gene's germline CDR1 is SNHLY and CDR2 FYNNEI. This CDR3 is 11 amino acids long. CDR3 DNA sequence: TGTGCCAGCAGGGCAGGGGGTACGCAGTACTTC. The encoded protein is CASRAGGTQYF.

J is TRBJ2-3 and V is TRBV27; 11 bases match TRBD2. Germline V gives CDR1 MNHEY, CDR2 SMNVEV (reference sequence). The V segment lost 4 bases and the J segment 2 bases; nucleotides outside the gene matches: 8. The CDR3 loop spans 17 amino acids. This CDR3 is CASSSAMTSGTTDTQYF. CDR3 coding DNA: TGTGCCAGCAGTTCCGCTATGACTAGCGGGACCACAGATACGCAGTATTTT.

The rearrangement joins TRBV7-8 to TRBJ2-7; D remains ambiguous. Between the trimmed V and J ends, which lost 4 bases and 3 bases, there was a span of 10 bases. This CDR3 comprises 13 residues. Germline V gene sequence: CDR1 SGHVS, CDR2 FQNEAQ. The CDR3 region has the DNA TGTGCCAGCAGCTCCACCTCCAGCTACGAGCAGTACTTC. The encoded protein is CASSSTSSYEQYF.

The CDR3 sequence is CASSQSEDRANYGYTF. The CDR3 DNA reads as TGTGCCAGCAGCCAGTCCGAGGACAGGGCTAACTATGGCTACACCTTC. The gene calls are TRBV7-9 and TRBJ1-2, with 8 bases fitting TRBD1. The CDR3 has 16 amino acids. Germline-derived CDR1 and CDR2 are SEHNR and FQNEAQ (reference sequence). With V trimmed by 5 bases and J by 0 bases, 8 bases remained unmatched.

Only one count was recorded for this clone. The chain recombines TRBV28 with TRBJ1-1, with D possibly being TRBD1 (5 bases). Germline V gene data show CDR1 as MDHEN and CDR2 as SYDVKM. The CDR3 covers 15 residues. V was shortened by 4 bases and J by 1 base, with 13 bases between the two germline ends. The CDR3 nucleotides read TGTGCCAGCAGTTCAGGACAACCAGGGAACACTGAAGCTTTCTTT. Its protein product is CASSSGQPGNTEAFF. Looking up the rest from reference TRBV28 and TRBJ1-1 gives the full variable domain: DVKVTQSSRYLVKRTGEKVFLECVQDMDHENMFWYRQDPGLGLRLIYFSYDVKMKEKGDIPEGYSVSREKKERFSLILESASTNQTSMYLCASSSGQPGNTEAFFGQGTRLTVV.

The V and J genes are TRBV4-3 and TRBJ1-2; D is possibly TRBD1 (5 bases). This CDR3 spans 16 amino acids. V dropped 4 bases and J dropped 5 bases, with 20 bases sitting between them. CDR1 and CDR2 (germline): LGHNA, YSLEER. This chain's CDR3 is CASSPLGAQGEYGYTF. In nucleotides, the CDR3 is TGCGCCAGCAGCCCCTTAGGGGCCCAAGGAGAGTATGGCTACACCTTC.

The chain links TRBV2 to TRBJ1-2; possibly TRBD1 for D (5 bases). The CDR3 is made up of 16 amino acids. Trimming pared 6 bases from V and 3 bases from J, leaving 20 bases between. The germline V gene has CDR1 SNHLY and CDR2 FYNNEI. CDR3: CASRGGSLIEDYGYTF. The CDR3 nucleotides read TGTGCCAGCAGGGGGGGGTCGTTAATCGAAGACTATGGCTACACCTTC.